Listed below are T cell receptor beta chains from one sample, sequenced in a study of sequential checkpoint blockade in melanoma. Using immunoSEQ multiplex PCR, the repertoire was profiled, and TCRdb retains in-frame clones only, with some absent. The table includes about 28,000 clones, 60% to 85% detected once. Sequencing was performed on CD8+ T cells sorted from blood (inferred from file names), taken from a patient given nivolumab and ipilimumab in sequence. The receptor source for this set is a human donor with melanoma. Each CDR3 is given with its conserved first and last residue. Fields, in order: CDR3 protein, CDR3 DNA, J gene, V gene, clone size, D gene. D genes are given only for firm matches. Size tells how often a clone was seen (once, few, many) or the class of an expanded clone, and some rows leave it out.

CASRHRGRPQETQYF,TGTGCCAGCAGACACAGGGGGCGACCCCAAGAGACCCAGTACTTC,TRBJ2-5,TRBV6-5,NA,TRBD1
CASSRDSGGEHTGELFF,TGTGCCAGCAGTCGGGATAGCGGGGGGGAGCACACCGGGGAGCTGTTTTTT,TRBJ2-2,TRBV27,NA,TRBD2
CASSEPSGGEGTGELFF,TGTGCCAGCAGTGAACCTAGCGGGGGGGAGGGCACCGGGGAGCTGTTTTTT,TRBJ2-2,TRBV2,NA,TRBD2
CASSFEAWSGANVLTF,TGTGCCAGCAGTTTTGAGGCCTGGTCTGGGGCCAACGTCCTGACTTTC,TRBJ2-6,TRBV28,medium-sized,NA
CASSSGTGGNEQFF,TGCGCCAGCAGCTCCGGAACAGGGGGCAATGAGCAGTTCTTC,TRBJ2-1,TRBV5-1,NA,TRBD1
CASSQLGAYGYTF,TGCGCCAGCAGCCAATTGGGCGCCTATGGCTACACCTTC,TRBJ1-2,TRBV4-1,NA,NA
CASSVTRDSYTDTQYF,TGTGCCAGCAGCGTAACTCGGGACAGTTACACAGATACGCAGTATTTT,TRBJ2-3,TRBV9,NA,TRBD1
CASSQGRGPEETQYF,TGCGCCAGCAGCCAAGGGCGGGGGCCGGAGGAGACCCAGTACTTC,TRBJ2-5,TRBV4-3,NA,NA
CASSFGPGVGEKLFF,TGTGCCAGCAGCTTTGGGCCAGGGGTAGGCGAAAAACTGTTTTTT,TRBJ1-4,TRBV5-6,NA,NA
CASMPPEDYDQYF,TGTGCCAGTATGCCCCCTGAGGACTACGACCAGTACTTC,TRBJ2-7,TRBV6-1,few,NA
CASSYSGTGVEQFF,TGTGCCAGCAGTTACTCCGGGACAGGGGTTGAGCAGTTCTTC,TRBJ2-1,TRBV6-5,NA,TRBD1
CASSQSGDGGAETQYF,TGTGCCAGCAGCCAAAGTGGAGACGGGGGGGCAGAGACCCAGTACTTC,TRBJ2-5,TRBV4-2,once,TRBD2
CAWSSDSEETQYF,TGTGCCTGGAGTTCGGACAGTGAAGAGACCCAGTACTTC,TRBJ2-5,TRBV30,NA,NA
CASSEPGQGIYYGYTF,TGCGCCAGCAGTGAGCCAGGACAGGGGATTTACTATGGCTACACCTTC,TRBJ1-2,TRBV10-2,NA,TRBD1
CASSSITGGAVDTQYF,TGTGCCAGCAGTTCCATTACAGGGGGCGCGGTAGATACGCAGTATTTT,TRBJ2-3,TRBV27,NA,TRBD1
CASSLAGTSGHNEQFF,TGTGCCAGCAGCCTCGCCGGGACTAGCGGTCACAATGAGCAGTTCTTC,TRBJ2-1,TRBV9,NA,TRBD2
CASSLDGGVYNEQFF,TGCGCCAGCAGCTTGGACGGGGGGGTATACAATGAGCAGTTCTTC,TRBJ2-1,TRBV5-1,few,TRBD2
CASSTGLAGLLKQFF,TGTGCCAGCAGCACCGGACTAGCGGGGCTATTAAAGCAGTTCTTC,TRBJ2-1,TRBV28,NA,TRBD2
CASSPLLAGVRYNEQFF,TGTGCCAGCAGCCCCCTACTAGCGGGGGTTCGCTACAATGAGCAGTTCTTC,TRBJ2-1,TRBV7-9,NA,TRBD2
CSGLQGGGFTDTQYF,TGCAGCGGGTTACAGGGGGGGGGCTTCACAGATACGCAGTATTTT,TRBJ2-3,TRBV29-1,NA,NA
CASSATGEETQYF,TGCGCCAGCAGTGCGACGGGGGAAGAGACCCAGTACTTC,TRBJ2-5,TRBV10-2,NA,NA
CASSVAGWDEQYF,TGTGCCAGCAGCGTAGCAGGGTGGGACGAGCAGTACTTC,TRBJ2-7,TRBV9,many,NA
CASRPGQGITEAFF,TGTGCCAGCAGACCCGGACAGGGGATCACTGAAGCTTTCTTT,TRBJ1-1,TRBV28,NA,TRBD1
CATGSDRGYEQYF,TGTGCAACCGGGTCGGACAGGGGCTACGAGCAGTACTTC,TRBJ2-7,TRBV10-3,few,TRBD1
CASSWRGTNEQFF,TGTGCCAGCAGCTGGCGGGGGACCAATGAGCAGTTCTTC,TRBJ2-1,TRBV13,NA,TRBD2
CASRLFAGQQSSYEQYF,TGCGCCAGCAGACTCTTTGCGGGACAGCAGAGCTCCTACGAGCAGTACTTC,TRBJ2-7,TRBV4-1,NA,NA
CASSEGTSGGEDIQYF,TGTGCCAGCAGCGAGGGGACTAGCGGGGGGGAGGACATTCAGTACTTC,TRBJ2-4,TRBV9,NA,TRBD2
CASSILRGFMNTEAFF,TGTGCCAGCAGCATTTTGAGGGGGTTCATGAACACTGAAGCTTTCTTT,TRBJ1-1,TRBV13,once,NA
CSVPSGGAPYNEQFF,TGCAGCGTCCCTAGCGGGGGGGCCCCCTACAATGAGCAGTTCTTC,TRBJ2-1,TRBV29-1,NA,TRBD2
CASRGQGFADTQYF,TGTGCCAGCAGGGGACAGGGATTTGCAGATACGCAGTATTTT,TRBJ2-3,TRBV6-5,once,TRBD1
CASSQGRQPYNQPQHF,TGTGCCAGCAGCCAAGGGCGGCAGCCGTACAATCAGCCCCAGCATTTT,TRBJ1-5,TRBV4-2,NA,NA
CASRVWGTGESTEAFF,TGTGCCAGCAGGGTCTGGGGGACAGGGGAGTCCACTGAAGCTTTCTTT,TRBJ1-1,TRBV28,NA,TRBD1
CASTDLTDTEAFF,TGTGCCAGTACCGATCTGACAGACACTGAAGCTTTCTTT,TRBJ1-1,TRBV19,NA,NA
CASSLGSAGFYEQYF,TGTGCCAGCAGTCTTGGCTCGGCGGGTTTTTACGAGCAGTACTTC,TRBJ2-7,TRBV11-1,NA,NA
CSVEGGISGDSSYNEQFF,TGCAGCGTTGAAGGTGGTATTAGCGGGGATAGCTCCTACAATGAGCAGTTCTTC,TRBJ2-1,TRBV29-1,once,TRBD2
CASSIAGDSNQPQHF,TGTGCCAGTAGTATAGCAGGGGATAGCAATCAGCCCCAGCATTTT,TRBJ1-5,TRBV19,NA,NA
CASSRASTDTQYF,TGTGCCAGTAGTAGGGCCAGCACAGATACGCAGTATTTT,TRBJ2-3,TRBV19,NA,NA
CASSSLDRAGDTGELFF,TGTGCCAGCAGTTCTTTGGACAGGGCCGGGGACACCGGGGAGCTGTTTTTT,TRBJ2-2,TRBV28,NA,TRBD1
CASSRLRVWPKNIQYF,TGCGCCAGCAGTCGCCTCAGGGTCTGGCCCAAAAACATTCAGTACTTC,TRBJ2-4,TRBV23-1,NA,NA
CASRGKGGYGYTF,TGTGCCAGCAGGGGAAAAGGGGGTTATGGCTACACCTTC,TRBJ1-2,TRBV7-9,NA,NA
CASSLGTGRTDTQYF,TGTGCCAGCAGTTTAGGGACAGGGCGCACAGATACGCAGTATTTT,TRBJ2-3,TRBV27,NA,TRBD1
CASSQGQQETQYF,TGTGCCAGCAGTCAGGGACAACAAGAGACCCAGTACTTC,TRBJ2-5,TRBV6-1,NA,NA
CASSLAISGGSYEQYF,TGTGCCAGCAGCTTAGCGATTAGCGGGGGGTCCTACGAGCAGTACTTC,TRBJ2-7,TRBV7-8,NA,TRBD2
CASSEGPYYEQYF,TGTGCCAGCAGTGAAGGGCCTTACTACGAGCAGTACTTC,TRBJ2-7,TRBV6-1,NA,NA
CASSPDDQRQYNEQFF,TGTGCCAGCAGCCCGGACGACCAGCGGCAATACAATGAGCAGTTCTTC,TRBJ2-1,TRBV7-6,NA,NA
CASREPGQGPNTEAFF,TGCGCCAGCAGGGAACCGGGACAGGGCCCGAACACTGAAGCTTTCTTT,TRBJ1-1,TRBV10-2,NA,TRBD1
CASSELSGGAYNEQFF,TGTGCCAGCAGTGAACTTAGCGGGGGGGCGTACAATGAGCAGTTCTTC,TRBJ2-1,TRBV6-1,few,TRBD2
CASSSNSGNQPQHF,TGTGCCAGCAGTTCTAATTCGGGAAATCAGCCCCAGCATTTT,TRBJ1-5,TRBV7-6,once,NA
CASSMYATNEKLFF,TGTGCCAGCAGTATGTATGCAACTAATGAAAAACTGTTTTTT,TRBJ1-4,TRBV6-5,NA,NA
CASSLRGSGETQYF,TGTGCCAGCAGCTTACGGGGGTCGGGAGAGACCCAGTACTTC,TRBJ2-5,TRBV7-9,NA,NA
CAISERGGEQYF,TGTGCCATCAGTGAGAGGGGCGGCGAGCAGTACTTC,TRBJ2-7,TRBV10-3,NA,NA
CASSPLAGGLSYEQYF,TGTGCCAGCAGTCCACTAGCGGGGGGGCTCTCCTACGAGCAGTACTTC,TRBJ2-7,TRBV27,NA,TRBD2
CASSFPGYTEAFF,TGTGCCAGCAGCTTCCCGGGGTACACTGAAGCTTTCTTT,TRBJ1-1,TRBV13,NA,NA
CATQPTGQSGETQYF,TGTGCTACCCAACCGACAGGGCAATCAGGGGAGACCCAGTACTTC,TRBJ2-5,TRBV7-8,NA,TRBD1